The 24 T cell receptor beta chains given below trace back to one sample, sequenced in a study of blood T cell repertoires in COVID-19. Sequencing used immunoSEQ multiplex PCR; TCRdb keeps in-frame clones, though not all of them. This sample has tens of thousands of clones, with roughly 91% found just once. Material: peripheral blood. The receptor source for this set is a human donor in a cohort sampled during active COVID-19.

The chain joins TRBV7-9 to TRBJ2-7, with a tentative D call TRBD1 (6 bases). Trimming took off 5 bases at V and 1 base at J, with 15 bases between the two ends. Germline CDR1 reads SEHNR; CDR2 reads FQNEAQ (reference sequence). This CDR3 comprises 15 residues. Here the CDR3 reads CASSEQGAPSYEQYF. The DNA for the CDR3 is TGTGCCAGCAGCGAACAGGGTGCCCCATCCTACGAGCAGTACTTC.

This chain joins TRBV11-2 and TRBJ2-7; 7 bases are shared with TRBD1. Germline V gene sequence: CDR1 SGHAT, CDR2 FQNNGV. J was trimmed by 2 bases and V by 2 bases; bases with no gene match: 6. This CDR3 comprises 15 residues. CDR3: CASSLYTGQPYEQYF. CDR3 DNA: TGTGCCAGCAGCTTATACACGGGACAGCCCTACGAGCAGTACTTC.

The gene calls are TRBV6-5 and TRBJ2-2; possibly TRBD2 for D (5 bases). CDR1 MNHEY and CDR2 SVGAGI come from the germline V gene. The CDR3 sequence is 13 residues long. V was trimmed by 11 bases and J by 0 bases, leaving 10 bases between them. CDR3 amino acids: CAVRVSNTGELFF. DNA of the CDR3: TGTGCCGTGAGGGTTTCGAACACCGGGGAGCTGTTTTTT.

The chain has TRBV5-6 and TRBJ1-5; 7 bases agree with TRBD1. The CDR3 extends over 15 amino acids. J was trimmed by 4 bases and V by 3 bases; bases with no gene match: 7. CDR1 SGHDT and CDR2 YYEEEE come from the germline V gene. CDR3 sequence: CASSYRGSFNQPQHF. The CDR3 nucleotides read TGTGCCAGCAGCTACAGGGGAAGTTTTAATCAGCCCCAGCATTTT.

This clone appeared once. The chain has TRBV7-3 and TRBJ2-1, with 14 bases fitting TRBD2. Germline V lookup: CDR1 SGHTA, CDR2 FQGTGA. The CDR3 totals 18 residues. V was clipped by 0 bases and J by 6 bases; unmatched bases: 7. The chain's CDR3 is CASSLTAGLAGGGNEQFF. CDR3 bases: TGTGCCAGCAGCTTAACGGCAGGACTAGCGGGAGGAGGCAATGAGCAGTTCTTC.

The chain recombines TRBV5-8 with TRBJ2-7; D remains unclear. Between the trimmed V and J ends, which lost 2 bases and 4 bases, there was a span of 4 bases. Germline V gives CDR1 SGHTS, CDR2 YDEGEE. The CDR3 has 11 residues. CDR3: CASSFRYEQYF. CDR3 sequence (DNA): TGTGCCAGCAGCTTTCGGTACGAGCAGTACTTC.

V is TRBV19 and J is TRBJ2-2, with TRBD1 as a possible D gene (5 bases). Germline V lookup: CDR1 LNHDA, CDR2 SQIVND (reference sequence). The V gene lost 3 bases and the J gene lost 4 bases, with 12 bases spanning the gap. This CDR3 region has 15 residues. CDR3 amino acids: CASSIYDRPTGELFF. CDR3 coding DNA: TGTGCCAGTAGTATTTACGACAGACCCACCGGGGAGCTGTTTTTT. The full variable domain, rest sourced from reference TRBV19 and TRBJ2-2, is DGGITQSPKYLFRKEGQNVTLSCEQNLNHDAMYWYRQDPGQGLRLIYYSQIVNDFQKGDIAEGYSVSREKKESFPLTVTSAQKNPTAFYLCASSIYDRPTGELFFGEGSRLTVL.

The chain carries TRBV6-5 and TRBJ1-6; 10 bases align to TRBD1. V was pared by 6 bases and J by 7 bases, with 3 bases of the junction left unmatched. CDR3 length equals 14 residues. From germline, CDR1 is MNHEY and CDR2 SVGAGI. The CDR3 reads CASSPDRGNSPLHF. The CDR3 bases are TGTGCCAGCAGCCCGGACAGGGGGAATTCACCCCTCCACTTT.

This rearrangement joins TRBV27 to TRBJ2-3, with D possibly matching TRBD1 (5 bases). This CDR3 has 16 residues. The V end lost 1 base, the J end lost 0 bases, and 11 bases lay between the germline ends. Germline assignment: CDR1 MNHEY and CDR2 SMNVEV (reference sequence). CDR3 DNA sequence: TGTGCCAGCAGTTTATGGGGCACCTTTAGCACAGATACGCAGTATTTT. It codes for CASSLWGTFSTDTQYF.

The chain couples TRBV3-1 (or the pseudogene TRBV3-2) to TRBJ2-1; 10 bases are shared with TRBD1. The CDR3 is 15 amino acids. Losses at the gene ends were 3 bases for V and 7 bases for J; bases not matched to a gene: 6. From germline, CDR1 is LGHDT and CDR2 YNNKEL (reference sequence). In DNA, the CDR3 is TGTGCCAGCAGCCACTTTGGACAGGGGGTTAATGAGCAGTTCTTC. Protein sequence: CASSHFGQGVNEQFF.

V and J are TRBV3-1 (or the pseudogene TRBV3-2) and TRBJ2-7, with D possibly TRBD2 on 5 matching bases. CDR1 LGHDT and CDR2 YNNKEL come from the germline V gene (reference sequence). CDR3 length: 12 amino acids. V lost 4 bases, J lost 2 bases, and 6 bases lay in between. In DNA, the CDR3 is TGTGCCAGCAGCCCCGGGGCCTACGAGCAGTACTTC. Its translation: CASSPGAYEQYF.

The chain employs TRBV7-9 and TRBJ2-3, with a weak D call TRBD2 (6 bases). CDR1 and CDR2 from the germline V gene are SEHNR and FQNEAQ (reference sequence). V was cut by 1 base and J by 0 bases, with 8 bases left in between. This CDR3 contains 15 residues. This chain's CDR3 is CASSLGGTSTDTQYF. CDR3 bases: TGTGCCAGCAGCTTAGGGGGGACTAGCACAGATACGCAGTATTTT.

The chain joins TRBV7-2 to TRBJ2-1; D is perhaps TRBD1 (6 bases). The CDR3 runs to 14 residues. The germline V and J ends were trimmed by 6 bases and 2 bases, with 11 bases remaining between them. Germline CDR1 and CDR2: SGHTA and FQGNSA. In DNA, the CDR3 is TGTGCCAGCAGTTACAGGGTAGCCTACAATGAGCAGTTCTTC. Residues: CASSYRVAYNEQFF.

This sequence joins TRBV5-6 and TRBJ2-3, with 15 bases identical to TRBD2. Germline V gene lookup returns CDR1 SGHDT and CDR2 YYEEEE. This CDR3 has 18 residues. After removal of 3 bases from V and 5 bases from J, the junction contained 10 bases not matched to a gene. The CDR3 loop reads CASSWGPGLAGGGDTQYF. The CDR3, as DNA: TGTGCCAGCAGCTGGGGACCCGGACTAGCGGGAGGGGGAGATACGCAGTATTTT. Combining the CDR3 with reference TRBV5-6 and TRBJ2-3 gives the whole variable domain DAGVTQSPTHLIKTRGQQVTLRCSPKSGHDTVSWYQQALGQGPQFIFQYYEEEERQRGNFPDRFSGHQFPNYSSELNVNALLLGDSALYLCASSWGPGLAGGGDTQYFGPGTRLTVL.

The chain carries TRBV18 and TRBJ2-7; possibly TRBD1 for D (6 bases). The V and J ends lost 3 bases and 5 bases respectively, with 14 bases between them. The CDR3 length is 14 residues. Germline V gene lookup returns CDR1 KGHSH and CDR2 LQKENI. The CDR3 protein is CASSPNRESNEQYF. The CDR3 DNA sequence: TGTGCCAGCTCACCCAACAGGGAATCGAACGAGCAGTACTTC.

V usage is TRBV5-8 and J usage is TRBJ1-1; 9 nucleotides align to TRBD1. CDR1 and CDR2 (germline): SGHTS, YDEGEE. This CDR3 is 15 amino acids long. The J segment lost 6 bases and the V segment lost 2 bases, leaving 8 bases of the junction unmatched. CDR3: CASSFPGTGRSEAFF. The CDR3 DNA follows: TGTGCCAGCAGCTTTCCCGGGACAGGGCGTTCTGAAGCTTTCTTT. The whole variable domain, remainder taken from reference TRBV5-8 and TRBJ1-1, is EAGVTQSPTHLIKTRGQQATLRCSPISGHTSVYWYQQALGLGLQFLLWYDEGEERNRGNFPPRFSGRQFPNYSSELNVNALELEDSALYLCASSFPGTGRSEAFFGQGTRLTVV.

The gene calls are TRBV6-6 and TRBJ1-3; TRBD1 matches 7 bases. Unmatched junction bases numbered 6, after V lost 2 bases and J lost 8 bases. The CDR3 sequence is 14 residues long. Germline V gene sequence: CDR1 MNHNY, CDR2 SVGAGI (reference sequence). The CDR3 sequence is CASSYGTAGDTIYF. In DNA form, the CDR3 reads TGTGCCAGCAGTTACGGGACAGCCGGGGACACCATATATTTT.

This chain joins TRBV6-5 and TRBJ1-4; D is unclear. The CDR3 totals 14 residues. Germline-derived CDR1 and CDR2 are MNHEY and SVGAGI. The V end lost 6 bases, the J end lost 1 base, and 9 bases lay between the germline ends. CDR3 sequence (DNA): TGTGCCAGCAGCCGAGAACTAACTAATGAAAAACTGTTTTTT. Translated: CASSRELTNEKLFF.

V usage is TRBV30 and J usage is TRBJ1-3; 8 nucleotides line up with TRBD1. Germline-derived CDR1 and CDR2 are GTSNPN and SVGIG (reference sequence). The CDR3 has 12 residues. CDR3 loop: CALDRVGNTIYF. CDR3 bases: TGTGCTCTGGACAGGGTTGGAAACACCATATATTTT.

This clone was recorded once. The chain couples TRBV24-1 to TRBJ2-5; D is undetermined. The V end lost 6 bases, the J end lost 5 bases, and 15 bases lay between the germline ends. The germline V gene has CDR1 KGHDR and CDR2 SFDVKD. The CDR3 has 14 amino acids. Written as DNA, the CDR3 is TGTGCCACCAGTACGACGGGTTCCCAGGAGACCCAGTACTTC. Translation: CATSTTGSQETQYF.

V usage is TRBV28 and J usage is TRBJ1-1, with unresolved D. CDR1 is MDHEN, CDR2 SYDVKM, per germline. V shed 6 bases and J shed 7 bases, with 12 bases lying between them. CDR3 size: 12 residues. CDR3 loop: CASSERHLEAFF. CDR3 sequence (DNA): TGTGCCAGCAGCGAGCGTCACCTTGAAGCTTTCTTT.

The chain recombines TRBV9 with TRBJ2-3; 12 nucleotides match TRBD2. This CDR3 spans 19 amino acids. J lost 4 bases, V lost 4 bases, and 16 bases had no gene match. Germline V gives CDR1 SGDLS, CDR2 YYNGEE. CDR3 DNA sequence: TGTGCCAGCAGCAAAGAGGTTACTAGCGGGAGGCCCGGGGCAGATACGCAGTATTTT. It translates to CASSKEVTSGRPGADTQYF.

The J gene is TRBJ1-1, the V gene TRBV15; TRBD1 agrees at 7 bases. J was trimmed by 4 bases and V by 0 bases; bases with no gene match: 5. The CDR3 sequence is 15 residues long. Germline assignment: CDR1 LNHNV and CDR2 YYDKDF (reference sequence). The CDR3 protein is CATSRDPQGGTEAFF. The DNA for the CDR3 is TGTGCCACCAGCAGAGATCCTCAGGGGGGCACTGAAGCTTTCTTT.

The chain couples TRBV6-5 to TRBJ1-2, with a possible D match to TRBD1 (6 bases). CDR3 length equals 14 residues. V was shortened by 10 bases and J by 4 bases, with 19 bases between the two germline ends. CDR1 MNHEY and CDR2 SVGAGI come from the germline V gene. The CDR3 reads CATLDSRLSYGYTF. The DNA of the CDR3 is TGTGCCACCTTGGACAGCCGCTTGTCCTATGGCTACACCTTC.